This T cell receptor (beta chain) was recorded in a study of T cells expressing NK-cell markers. In the study overall: Source material for TCR beta repertoires consisted of sorted CD3+CD56+NKG2C+, CD3+CD56+NKG2C- and CD3+CD56-NKG2C+ T cells. HCMV serostatus: most of the eight sequenced donors positive, one negative.

Findings and limits, study-wide: Dominant NKG2C+ clonotypes accounted for roughly 1.0-8% of CD8+ T cells in six donors.

In the case of this clonotype: Its antigen is undetermined.

The TCR beta cDNA came from 5'RACE template switching with UMIs. From its re-call of the 5' RACE reads, TCRdb lists each CDR3 protein once, without DNA. This repertoire comprises a few hundred thousand distinct CDR3 sequences; its ten largest clones make up around 5.2%. Material: blood T cells: a sorted CD56 or NKG2C T cell subset, CD4+ or CD8+ T cells, or bulk PBMC T cells (not recorded which). This clonotype was obtained from a man aged 18-75 years in good health.

The CDR3: CASSLVGGLSTDTQYF. The chain is built from TRBV7-6 and TRBJ2-3; as DNA is missing, the TRBD1 call by TCRdb cannot be tested. Germline V CDR1 and CDR2: SGHVS, FNYEAQ. The CDR3 has 16 residues. Based on the CDR3 plus reference TRBV7-6 and TRBJ2-3, the full variable domain is GAGVSQSPRYKVTKRGQDVALRCDPISGHVSLYWYRQALGQGPEFLTYFNYEAQQDKSGLPNDRFSAERPEGSISTLTIQRTEQRDSAMYRCASSLVGGLSTDTQYFGPGTRLTVL.